This T cell receptor beta chain was identified during a study of blood T cells in healthy people across ages. Each donor's blood draw was roughly 10 milliliters of peripheral blood. A second roughly 6 to 11 cycle PCR used barcoded and J-beta primers. One entry per CDR3 protein results from TCRdb running MiXCR on the 5' RACE reads. The sample has around 1,500,000 distinct CDR3 sequences, roughly 30% seen once. This clonotype was seen a few times. This CDR3 has 14 residues. Deletions cut 4 bases from V and 3 bases from J, with 11 bases between. CDR1 SNHLY and CDR2 FYNNEI come from the germline V gene. This chain connects TRBV2 to TRBJ2-3, with unresolved D. This receptor was taken from a woman in her 30s in good health. Sequenced material: blood. CDR3 in amino acids: CASSVGRKTDTQYF. The CDR3 DNA reads TGTGCCAGCAGTGTTGGTCGAAAGACAGATACGCAGTATTTT.